The 26 T cell receptor beta chains in this list originate from one sample, sequenced in a study of T-cell memory formation after mild COVID-19 (dated by TCRdb to about 2021). Receptors were amplified or captured by 5' RACE. TCRdb lists the instrument as Illumina NovaSeq 6000. Using fastp trimming at Q25 and MiXCR clonotype assembly, TCRdb reanalyzed the public sequencing data and kept in-frame beta chains. Every entry covers one CDR3 protein and lists the most common genes and DNA from its rows. This sample has about 320,000 distinct CDR3 sequences in its table, and 13% to 15% of those were observed once. In total, the top ten clones hold around 20% of the sample. Sequencing was done on a sample of PBMCs or a T cell subset sorted from them (not recorded which). These receptors were collected from a man younger than 35 who had mild COVID-19 (a few samples of this study predate the infection). The sample titles of this study are shuffled in the database, so cell type and time point are left out; the donor was told from shared clones.

This CDR3 reads CASSVIISDTQYF. The CDR3, as DNA: TGTGCCAGCAGCGTAATAATCTCAGATACGCAGTATTTT. The gene calls are TRBV7-2 and TRBJ2-3; D unresolved. Trimming took off 5 bases at V and 4 bases at J, with 10 bases between the two ends. Germline V lookup: CDR1 SGHTA, CDR2 FQGNSA. There are 13 residues in the CDR3.

The chain employs TRBV5-1 and TRBJ1-2; maybe TRBD1 (6 bases). The CDR3 runs 12 residues. V shed 0 bases and J shed 10 bases, with 10 bases lying between them. Germline CDR1 SGHRS, CDR2 YFSETQ. The CDR3, as DNA: TGCGCCAGCAGCTTGGGGGGGCGAGACTACACCTTC. The encoded protein is CASSLGGRDYTF. Full variable domain (rest looked up from reference TRBV5-1 and TRBJ1-2): KAGVTQTPRYLIKTRGQQVTLSCSPISGHRSVSWYQQTPGQGLQFLFEYFSETQRNKGNFPGRFSGRQFSNSRSEMNVSTLELGDSALYLCASSLGGRDYTFGSGTRLTVV.

This clonotype was seen more than once but under ten times. V is TRBV7-9 and J is TRBJ1-5, with D uncertain. Germline V gives CDR1 SEHNR, CDR2 FQNEAQ (reference sequence). The CDR3 covers 13 residues. Trimming pared 5 bases from V and 4 bases from J, leaving 9 bases between. Written as DNA, the CDR3 is TGTGCCAGCAGCAACGTTGGGAATCAGCCCCAGCATTTT. It is translated as CASSNVGNQPQHF.

This clonotype was counted between two and nine times. V and J are TRBV24-1 and TRBJ1-5, with 9 bases identical to TRBD1. Germline V gene sequence: CDR1 KGHDR, CDR2 SFDVKD. This CDR3 contains 16 residues. The V segment lost 4 bases and the J segment 7 bases; nucleotides outside the gene matches: 10. DNA of the CDR3: TGTGCCACCAGTGACCAGAGACAGGGGGTCAACCAGCCCCAGCATTTT. Encoded protein: CATSDQRQGVNQPQHF.

The chain combines TRBV5-1 with TRBJ2-5; 8 bases line up with TRBD2. V was pared by 7 bases and J by 5 bases, with 4 bases of the junction left unmatched. The CDR3 loop spans 12 amino acids. Looked up from germline, CDR1 is SGHRS and CDR2 is YFSETQ. The CDR3 DNA follows: TGCGCCAGCGCGGGGGGAACGGAGACCCAGTACTTC. It specifies CASAGGTETQYF.

This clonotype was counted only a few times. The CDR3 DNA reads as TGTGCCAGCAGTTTGGACCAAGATACGCAGTATTTT. As protein: CASSLDQDTQYF. This sequence joins TRBV27 and TRBJ2-3; D gene uncertain. Germline V CDR1 and CDR2: MNHEY, SMNVEV (reference sequence). With 3 bases removed from V and 5 bases from J, the gap between germline ends came to 6 bases. The CDR3 length is 12 residues.

This clonotype turned up a few times. J is TRBJ1-5 and V is TRBV7-2; the D is unclear. This CDR3 contains 15 residues. Trimming pared 5 bases from V and 3 bases from J, leaving 14 bases between. Per germline, CDR1 SGHTA and CDR2 FQGNSA. The CDR3 DNA sequence: TGTGCCAGCAGCCTATATTTGGCGTTCAATCAGCCCCAGCATTTT. Protein: CASSLYLAFNQPQHF.

The CDR3 coding sequence is TGTGCCAGCAGTCATCGGACTAGCGGAATCAATGAGCAGTTCTTC. This gives the protein CASSHRTSGINEQFF. The chain has TRBV7-6 and TRBJ2-1; 10 bases map to TRBD2. Trimming cost V 6 bases and J 6 bases; bases outside gene matches: 8. The CDR3 is 15 amino acids. Germline values: CDR1 SGHVS, CDR2 FNYEAQ.

The chain employs TRBV23-1 and TRBJ1-1; D gene uncertain. TRBV23-1 is an ORF; its function is uncertain. The CDR3 runs to 16 residues. The V end lost 0 bases, the J end lost 2 bases, and 13 bases lay between the germline ends. The CDR3 is CASSQSPTPPNTEAFF. The CDR3 DNA is TGCGCCAGCAGTCAATCGCCGACACCTCCTAACACTGAAGCTTTCTTT.

This chain joins TRBV11-3 and TRBJ1-6; the D gene is possibly TRBD1 (5 bases). CDR3 size: 13 residues. CDR1 and CDR2 (germline): SGHNT, YENEEA. Trimming shortened V by 3 bases and J by 7 bases, and 7 bases separated the two germline ends. The CDR3 bases are TGTGCCAGCAGCTTGGGACGAAATTCACCCCTCCACTTT. Encoded protein: CASSLGRNSPLHF.

This clonotype was counted ten times or more. The chain carries TRBV5-1 and TRBJ2-5, with D perhaps assigned TRBD1 or TRBD2 (6 bases each). V lost 4 bases to trimming and J lost 4 bases, with 11 bases between them. CDR3 length: 13 amino acids. Germline V CDR1 and CDR2: SGHRS, YFSETQ. CDR3 region: CASSRGGPETQYF. The CDR3 bases are TGCGCCAGCAGCCGAGGGGGGCCAGAGACCCAGTACTTC.

The rearrangement links TRBV6-5 to TRBJ1-1; a weak D match, TRBD1 (5 bases). This CDR3 comprises 17 residues. Germline V CDR1 and CDR2: MNHEY, SVGAGI. The V end lost 4 bases, the J end lost 0 bases, and 18 bases lay between the germline ends. The CDR3, as DNA: TGTGCCAGCAGTTTCTCTATGAGGGGAGGCCTGAACACTGAAGCTTTCTTT. The encoded protein is CASSFSMRGGLNTEAFF.

This clonotype was counted between two and nine times. One end of the junction does not line up with germline, which may come from a read error. V usage is TRBV30 and J usage is TRBJ2-2; perhaps TRBD1 as D (5 bases). Germline CDR1 is GTSNPN and CDR2 is SVGIG (reference sequence). The CDR3 totals 13 residues. The CDR3 loop reads CAWGVQGLGELFF. In nucleotides, the CDR3 is TGTGCCTGGGGTGTTCAGGGTCTCGGGGAGCTGTTTTTT.

The rearrangement uses TRBV11-2 and TRBJ2-6; D perhaps matches TRBD1 (6 bases). The germline gives CDR1 SGHAT, CDR2 FQNNGV. CDR3 length equals 17 residues. V was trimmed by 0 bases and J by 0 bases, leaving 9 bases between them. This CDR3 reads CASSLDRGRSGANVLTF. The CDR3 DNA sequence: TGTGCCAGCAGCTTAGACAGGGGTCGCTCTGGGGCCAACGTCCTGACTTTC.

This clonotype has a handful of counts. The genes are TRBV19 and TRBJ2-1, with TRBD1 matching 7 bases. The CDR3 consists of 13 residues. The V and J ends lost 4 bases and 6 bases, in that order; junction bases with no gene match: 3. Germline loops: CDR1 LNHDA, CDR2 SQIVND (reference sequence). CDR3 amino acids: CASSKRGPNEQFF. The CDR3 region has the DNA TGTGCCAGTAGTAAAAGGGGGCCCAATGAGCAGTTCTTC. Drawing the rest from reference TRBV19 and TRBJ2-1, the complete variable domain is DGGITQSPKYLFRKEGQNVTLSCEQNLNHDAMYWYRQDPGQGLRLIYYSQIVNDFQKGDIAEGYSVSREKKESFPLTVTSAQKNPTAFYLCASSKRGPNEQFFGPGTRLTVL.

This clonotype was seen only a few times. The gene calls are TRBV27 and TRBJ2-3; D gene unclear. Trimming took off 0 bases at V and 1 base at J, with 8 bases between the two ends. The CDR3 extends over 15 amino acids. Germline V lookup: CDR1 MNHEY, CDR2 SMNVEV (reference sequence). CDR3 in amino acids: CASSLSPLGTDTQYF. Here the CDR3 DNA reads TGTGCCAGCAGTTTATCCCCCCTAGGCACAGATACGCAGTATTTT.

This clonotype was observed a handful of times. This sequence joins TRBV20-1 and TRBJ1-1; D remains unclear. Germline CDR1 DFQATT, CDR2 SNEGSKA (reference sequence). V shed 4 bases and J shed 7 bases, with 13 bases lying between them. CDR3 size: 12 residues. The CDR3 loop reads CSATLGASEAFF. CDR3 DNA sequence: TGCAGTGCTACGCTGGGTGCTAGTGAAGCTTTCTTT.

The rearrangement uses TRBV6-5 and TRBJ2-2, with D maybe TRBD2 (7 bases). Germline-derived CDR1 and CDR2 are MNHEY and SVGAGI. The CDR3 contains 14 residues. Trimming removed 4 bases from V and 3 bases from J, with 9 bases in between. DNA of the CDR3: TGTGCCAGCAGTTCGGGGGGCGACACCGGGGAGCTGTTTTTT. This encodes CASSSGGDTGELFF.

This clonotype was counted a few times. The chain uses TRBV6-6 and TRBJ2-7, with D maybe TRBD2 (6 bases). There are 12 residues in the CDR3. With 4 bases removed from V and 9 bases from J, the gap between germline ends came to 13 bases. Germline V gene sequence: CDR1 MNHNY, CDR2 SVGAGI (reference sequence). The CDR3 is CASSSGGSAQYV. In DNA form, the CDR3 reads TGTGCCAGCAGTTCCGGGGGTTCGGCGCAGTACGTC.

This clonotype appeared a few times. The J gene is TRBJ2-5, the V gene TRBV19; tentative D call: TRBD2 (6 bases). Germline V gene data show CDR1 as LNHDA and CDR2 as SQIVND (reference sequence). This CDR3 region has 15 residues. Trimming stripped 7 bases from V and 1 base from J, with 16 bases between. As DNA, the CDR3 is TGTGCCAGTAAGGCGGGGACCACCCCCCAAGAGACCCAGTACTTC. It specifies CASKAGTTPQETQYF.

The V gene is TRBV4-3, the J gene TRBJ1-6; D unresolved. From germline, CDR1 is LGHNA and CDR2 YSLEER. This CDR3 comprises 17 residues. V dropped 0 bases and J dropped 0 bases, with 9 bases sitting between them. The CDR3 nucleotides read TGCGCCAGCAGCCAAGATGGTGGCAGCTCCTATAATTCACCCCTCCACTTT. Its protein product is CASSQDGGSSYNSPLHF.

The V call is TRBV4-2, the J call TRBJ1-5; no definite D call. V gave up 1 base and J gave up 1 base, with 8 bases separating them. This CDR3 is 15 amino acids long. In germline, CDR1 is LGHNA, CDR2 YNFKEQ. CDR3 region: CASSQAGYSNQPQHF. The DNA for the CDR3 is TGTGCCAGCAGCCAAGCGGGTTACAGCAATCAGCCCCAGCATTTT.

The chain joins TRBV7-9 to TRBJ1-1; D possibly corresponds to TRBD1 (6 bases). CDR1 and CDR2 from the germline V gene are SEHNR and FQNEAQ (reference sequence). The CDR3 loop spans 14 amino acids. V was pared by 5 bases and J by 0 bases, with 10 bases between. CDR3 protein: CASSRRQVNTEAFF. CDR3 DNA: TGTGCCAGCAGCCGCCGACAGGTGAACACTGAAGCTTTCTTT. The variable domain in full, completed from reference TRBV7-9 and TRBJ1-1, reads DTGVSQNPRHKITKRGQNVTFRCDPISEHNRLYWYRQTLGQGPEFLTYFQNEAQLEKSRLLSDRFSAERPKGSFSTLEIQRTEQGDSAMYLCASSRRQVNTEAFFGQGTRLTVV.

This clonotype was counted between two and nine times. The rearrangement joins TRBV7-2 to TRBJ2-7; 7 bases match TRBD1. Looked up from germline, CDR1 is SGHTA and CDR2 is FQGNSA. The CDR3 is 15 residues long. With 5 bases clipped from V and 4 bases from J, the junction kept 11 bases outside the gene matches. Here the CDR3 reads CASSPDRLAVYEQYV. As DNA, the CDR3 is TGTGCCAGCAGCCCGGACAGGTTGGCTGTTTACGAGCAGTACGTC.

The chain has TRBV7-6 and TRBJ2-2; 9 bases are a match to TRBD1. Per germline, CDR1 SGHVS and CDR2 FNYEAQ. Germline trimming cut 5 bases from V and 6 bases from J; bases unmatched to any gene: 7. The CDR3 spans 15 residues. This CDR3 reads CASSDDRGAPGELFF. CDR3 nucleotides: TGTGCCAGCAGCGACGACAGGGGGGCGCCCGGGGAGCTGTTTTTT.

The V call is TRBV7-2, the J call TRBJ1-2, with D possibly matching TRBD1 (6 bases). Germline-derived CDR1 and CDR2 are SGHTA and FQGNSA. The CDR3 is 16 residues long. The germline V and J ends were trimmed by 1 base and 4 bases, with 16 bases remaining between them. CDR3 protein: CASSLDGGAPSYGYTF. The CDR3 DNA sequence: TGTGCCAGCAGCTTAGACGGGGGCGCCCCCTCCTATGGCTACACCTTC.